The 5 T cell receptor beta chains given below trace back to one sample, sequenced in a study of T cell changes during pregnancy in multiple sclerosis. TCRdb's table, derived via immunoSEQ multiplex PCR, lists solely in-frame clones and lacks some. The sample records about 100,000 clones, 91% being singletons. The specimen was peripheral blood, collected in the second trimester of pregnancy. These receptors came from a female donor with multiple sclerosis, enrolled in a pregnancy study.

This chain connects TRBV30 to TRBJ1-5; a weak D match, TRBD1 (5 bases). Trimming removed 5 bases at V and 9 bases at J, with 17 bases between. Germline CDR1 and CDR2: GTSNPN and SVGIG (reference sequence). The CDR3 has 13 amino acids. The CDR3: CAWGGDSTGPQHF. The DNA for the CDR3 is TGTGCCTGGGGGGGGGACTCCACTGGGCCCCAGCATTTT.

The chain couples TRBV7-3 to TRBJ2-5; 10 positions agree with TRBD2. Germline loops: CDR1 SGHTA, CDR2 FQGTGA. J gave up 1 base and V 5 bases, and 4 bases lay outside the gene matches. This CDR3 comprises 15 residues. The chain's CDR3 is CASSNSGRSQETQYF. The CDR3 nucleotides are TGTGCCAGCAGCAATAGCGGGAGGAGCCAAGAGACCCAGTACTTC.

The chain recombines TRBV4-2 with TRBJ2-5, with 11 bases aligning to TRBD2. J lost 2 bases, V lost 4 bases, and 3 bases had no gene match. The CDR3 runs to 15 residues. Germline loops: CDR1 LGHNA, CDR2 YNFKEQ. The CDR3 loop reads CASSPGTSGQETQYF. CDR3 sequence (DNA): TGTGCCAGCAGCCCCGGGACTAGCGGACAAGAGACCCAGTACTTC.

The chain joins TRBV29-1 to TRBJ2-7, with D perhaps TRBD2 (7 bases). The germline V gene has CDR1 SQVTM and CDR2 ANQGSEA. The V gene lost 5 bases and the J gene lost 3 bases, with 17 bases spanning the gap. The CDR3 length is 14 residues. As DNA, the CDR3 is TGCAGCGTTAGGACAAGGGAGGGGGTCTACGAGCAGTACTTC. Protein product: CSVRTREGVYEQYF.

The rearrangement joins TRBV9 to TRBJ2-1; 9 bases line up with TRBD2. With V trimmed by 1 base and J by 8 bases, 13 bases remained unmatched. Germline lookup yields CDR1 SGDLS and CDR2 YYNGEE. The CDR3 is made up of 17 amino acids. CDR3: CASSVQPSGTVADEQFF. The DNA for the CDR3 is TGTGCCAGCAGCGTACAGCCTAGCGGGACGGTGGCGGATGAGCAGTTCTTC.